These 10 T cell receptor beta chains were sequenced from one sample in a study of CD8 T cells in Susac syndrome. cDNA came from about 0.46 to 1 ug RNA primed by random hexamers. Each CDR3 protein gets one entry after TCRdb re-called the immunoSEQ multiplex PCR reads with MiXCR. The profile shows approximately 200,000 distinct CDR3 sequences, approximately 95% of them singletons. Sequenced: CD4+ T cells from PBMCs. These TCRs come from a human donor with multiple sclerosis.

V gene TRBV29-1 combines with J gene TRBJ1-5; D is possibly TRBD1 (5 bases). This CDR3 is 13 amino acids long. Germline V gives CDR1 SQVTM, CDR2 ANQGSEA. The V and J ends lost 5 bases and 10 bases respectively, with 18 bases between them. As DNA, the CDR3 is TGCAGCGTTCTTGGAACACCTAGGGGACCCCAGCATTTT. Its protein is CSVLGTPRGPQHF.

The rearrangement links TRBV20-1 to TRBJ2-3; D is unresolved. With 0 bases removed from V and 6 bases from J, the gap between germline ends came to 7 bases. The CDR3 has 12 residues. The germline gives CDR1 DFQATT, CDR2 SNEGSKA (reference sequence). The CDR3 nucleotides read TGCAGTGCTAGAGAGGTGGCGGATACGCAGTATTTT. It codes for CSAREVADTQYF.

The J gene is TRBJ2-1, the V gene TRBV30, with D perhaps TRBD2 (5 bases). Trimming took 4 bases from V and 6 from J, leaving 16 bases between them. Germline CDR1 GTSNPN, CDR2 SVGIG (reference sequence). The CDR3 covers 14 residues. CDR3 sequence: CAWIGLALSNEQFF. The CDR3 coding sequence is TGTGCCTGGATCGGGCTAGCCCTAAGCAATGAGCAGTTCTTC.

This chain connects TRBV7-2 to TRBJ2-3; 9 nucleotides agree with TRBD2. Germline V gene sequence: CDR1 SGHTA, CDR2 FQGNSA. V was clipped by 5 bases and J by 2 bases; unmatched bases: 5. This CDR3 has 15 residues. In DNA form, the CDR3 reads TGTGCCAGCAGCGTGACTAGCGGTGCCACAGATACGCAGTATTTT. Translation gives CASSVTSGATDTQYF.

This chain uses TRBV20-1 with TRBJ1-4, with D maybe TRBD1 (5 bases). Germline loops: CDR1 DFQATT, CDR2 SNEGSKA (reference sequence). There are 14 residues in the CDR3. The chain's CDR3 is CIAGQGTMREKLFF. The CDR3 bases are TGCATTGCGGGGCAGGGCACGATGAGAGAAAAACTGTTTTTT.

The genes are TRBV5-4 and TRBJ2-5, with a weak D call TRBD1 (5 bases). The CDR3 length is 14 residues. From germline, CDR1 is SGHNT and CDR2 YYREEE (reference sequence). Trimming cost V 0 bases and J 4 bases, with 10 bases left between them. CDR3: CASSLVGVRETQYF. CDR3 DNA: TGTGCCAGCAGCTTGGTAGGGGTCAGAGAGACCCAGTACTTC.

J is TRBJ1-2 and V is TRBV27, with 7 bases fitting TRBD1. J was trimmed by 7 bases and V by 2 bases; bases with no gene match: 4. This CDR3 contains 13 residues. CDR1 and CDR2 (germline): MNHEY, SMNVEV (reference sequence). The DNA for the CDR3 is TGTGCCAGCAGTTTACGCCAGGGGGTTGGCTACACCTTC. Its protein is CASSLRQGVGYTF.

The chain carries TRBV29-1 and TRBJ1-2; TRBD1 matches 8 bases. The germline V gene encodes CDR1 SQVTM and CDR2 ANQGSEA. There are 13 residues in the CDR3. V trimming: 7 bases; J trimming: 3 bases; junction bases outside the gene matches: 7. The CDR3 loop reads CSETGAPHYGYTF. In DNA, the CDR3 is TGCAGCGAGACAGGGGCCCCTCACTATGGCTACACCTTC.

CDR3 sequence: CASSPQLLGYTF. DNA of the CDR3: TGTGCCAGCAGTCCGCAGCTTCTAGGCTACACCTTC. The chain carries TRBV6-2 or TRBV6-3 and TRBJ1-2; D not resolved. CDR3 length: 12 amino acids. Germline CDR1 is MNHEY and CDR2 is SVGEGT. Trimming shortened V by 5 bases and J by 8 bases, and 12 bases separated the two germline ends.

This clonotype has a handful of counts. The chain has TRBV7-8 and TRBJ2-1, with unresolved D. The CDR3 totals 12 residues. V lost 4 bases to trimming and J lost 9 bases, with 10 bases between them. CDR1 is SGHVS, CDR2 FQNEAQ, per germline. The DNA of the CDR3 is TGTGCCAGCAGCTCGTCTTACGGTGAGCAGTTCTTC. Translating it yields CASSSSYGEQFF.